This T cell receptor (beta chain) was obtained from a study of blood T cell repertoires in COVID-19. Between the trimmed V and J ends, which lost 5 bases and 2 bases, there was a span of 18 bases. The germline V gene encodes CDR1 SGHAT and CDR2 FQNNGV. The CDR3 has 16 amino acids. Assay: immunoSEQ multiplex PCR; the TCRdb copy retains only in-frame clones and omits some. The table includes about 60,000 clones, about 72% detected once. The sample was peripheral blood. This TCR was sampled from a man aged 80 or over with acute or convalescent COVID-19. V gene TRBV11-2 combines with J gene TRBJ2-5, with a weak D call TRBD2 (5 bases). CDR3 coding DNA: TGTGCCAGCAGCCGCCGTCTCGGACTGGAACAAGAGACCCAGTACTTC. Its translation: CASSRRLGLEQETQYF.